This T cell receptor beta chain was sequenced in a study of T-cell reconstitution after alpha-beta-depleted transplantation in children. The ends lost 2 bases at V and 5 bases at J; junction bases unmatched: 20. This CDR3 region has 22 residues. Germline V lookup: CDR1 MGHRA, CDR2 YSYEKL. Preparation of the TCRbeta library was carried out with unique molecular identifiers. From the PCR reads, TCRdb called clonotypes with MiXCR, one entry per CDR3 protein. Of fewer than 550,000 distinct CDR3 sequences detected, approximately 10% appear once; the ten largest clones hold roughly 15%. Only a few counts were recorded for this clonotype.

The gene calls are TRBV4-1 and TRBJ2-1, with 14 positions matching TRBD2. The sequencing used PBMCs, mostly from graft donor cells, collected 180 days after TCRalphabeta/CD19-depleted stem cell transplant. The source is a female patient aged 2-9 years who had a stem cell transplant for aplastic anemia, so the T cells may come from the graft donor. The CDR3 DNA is TGCGCCAGCAGCCAAACCCCGACGGGACTAGCGGGGGACGCGGACTTCGACAATGAGCAGTTCTTC. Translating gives CASSQTPTGLAGDADFDNEQFF.